A selection of T cell receptor beta chains follows, all from one sample in a study of blood T cell repertoires in COVID-19. Assay: immunoSEQ multiplex PCR; the TCRdb copy retains only in-frame clones and omits some. The data show under 300,000 clones, with approximately 91% seen just once and around 0.8% held by the top ten. The specimen was peripheral blood. Source of these receptors: a woman aged 25 to 45 with acute or convalescent COVID-19. Both conserved end residues are part of each CDR3. A D gene is named only where the DNA matches it firmly. Size values are once, few and many counts, or a class for expanded clones, and some rows have none.

size	D	length	V	J	DNA	CDR3
NA	TRBD1	16	TRBV27	TRBJ1-4	TGTGCCAGCAGTGATTCCTCCGGGACAGGGGAGGAAAAACTGTTTTTT	CASSDSSGTGEEKLFF
NA	TRBD2	14	TRBV6-5	TRBJ2-7	TGTGCCAGCAGTCGTACTAGCGGGATCTACGAGCAGTACTTC	CASSRTSGIYEQYF
NA	NA	16	TRBV15	TRBJ1-2	TGTGCCACCAGCGCTAGGAGGCAGCCAACCCTCTATGGCTACACCTTC	CATSARRQPTLYGYTF
NA	NA	14	TRBV7-2	TRBJ1-6	TGTGCCAGCAGCTTCGACAGTGACTATTCACCCCTCCACTTT	CASSFDSDYSPLHF
NA	TRBD1	16	TRBV10-1	TRBJ2-3	TGCGCCAGCACCGGTGACAGGGGGCGCGGCACAGATACGCAGTATTTT	CASTGDRGRGTDTQYF
NA	TRBD1	14	TRBV6-6	TRBJ2-1	TGTGCCAGCAGGACAGGGGGCTCCTACAATGAGCAGTTCTTC	CASRTGGSYNEQFF
NA	TRBD1	14	TRBV5-1	TRBJ1-6	TGCGCCAGCAGCAGGACAGGGAATAATTCACCCCTCCACTTT	CASSRTGNNSPLHF
NA	NA	14	TRBV5-8	TRBJ1-3	TGTGCCAGCAGCTTTGCAGGGCAAGGAAACACCATATATTTT	CASSFAGQGNTIYF
NA	TRBD1	16	TRBV5-4	TRBJ1-4	TGTGCCAGCAGCTTGGGACAGGGGCTGGCTAATGAAAAACTGTTTTTT	CASSLGQGLANEKLFF
NA	NA	16	TRBV14	TRBJ2-5	TGTGCCAGCTCTTGGTCACCCAACAGTAGACAAGAGACCCAGTACTTC	CASSWSPNSRQETQYF
NA	NA	16	TRBV14	TRBJ2-2	TGTGCCAGCAGCCGACGGACTGGGCTGAACACCGGGGAGCTGTTTTTT	CASSRRTGLNTGELFF
NA	TRBD2	16	TRBV14	TRBJ2-1	TGTGCCAGCAGCCAAGACTTGGGCGGGAGATTCACTGAGCAGTTCTTC	CASSQDLGGRFTEQFF
NA	NA	13	TRBV5-1	TRBJ1-2	TGCGCCAGCAGCCGGGATACTGCCGTGGGCTACACCTTC	CASSRDTAVGYTF
NA	TRBD2	18	TRBV9	TRBJ2-1	TGTGCCAGCAGCGCGCCGGGACTAGCGGGAGGGGGGTACAATGAGCAGTTCTTC	CASSAPGLAGGGYNEQFF
NA	NA	15	TRBV6-2/TRBV6-3	TRBJ2-3	TGTGCCAGCAGTCCCGGGTCAACCTTCACAGATACGCAGTATTTT	CASSPGSTFTDTQYF
many	NA	13	TRBV2	TRBJ1-2	TGTGCCAGCAGTGAACAGGGTAACTATGGCTACACCTTC	CASSEQGNYGYTF
NA	NA	11	TRBV3-1/TRBV3-2	TRBJ2-7	TGTGCCAGCAGCCCAACCTACGAGCAGTACTTC	CASSPTYEQYF
once	TRBD1	18	TRBV6-2/TRBV6-3	TRBJ2-1	TGTGCCAGCAGTTACTCGAATAGGGACAGGAGCTCCTACAATGAGCAGTTCTTC	CASSYSNRDRSSYNEQFF
NA	NA	11	TRBV5-1	TRBJ2-7	TGCGCCAGCGCCGAGGGTAACGAGCAGTACTTC	CASAEGNEQYF
NA	TRBD2	19	TRBV4-2	TRBJ2-1	TGTGCCAGCAGCCATGATGGAGCGGGAGGCCTTCGGAGCTACAATGAGCAGTTCTTC	CASSHDGAGGLRSYNEQFF
NA	TRBD2	16	TRBV30	TRBJ2-1	TGTGCCTGGAGTGTACCTACTAGCGGGAGTTTGGATGAGCAGTTCTTC	CAWSVPTSGSLDEQFF
NA	TRBD2	16	TRBV19	TRBJ2-3	TGTGCCAGTAGTTCGGGACTAGCGGGATACCCAGATACGCAGTATTTT	CASSSGLAGYPDTQYF
NA	NA	13	TRBV9	TRBJ2-3	TGTGCCAGCAGCGGCGTTGGTCTAGCTGGGCAGTATTTT	CASSGVGLAGQYF
NA	NA	13	TRBV27	TRBJ1-2	TGTGCCAGCAGTTTTGGACAGTTCGGCGGCTACACCTTC	CASSFGQFGGYTF
NA	NA	13	TRBV4-1	TRBJ2-3	TGCGCCAGCAGCCAAGACTACACAGATACGCAGTATTTT	CASSQDYTDTQYF
NA	TRBD1	15	TRBV7-9	TRBJ2-7	TGTGCCAGCAGCCGGGGACAGGGGGTGGTCTACGAGCAGTACTTC	CASSRGQGVVYEQYF
once	NA	14	TRBV27	TRBJ2-3	TGTGCCAGCAGCAATCCCGGACAGTTAGATACGCAGTATTTT	CASSNPGQLDTQYF
few	NA	17	TRBV7-9	TRBJ1-4	TGTGCCAGCAGCTTAGGGTTTTGGGCGCCAACTAATGAAAAACTGTTTTTT	CASSLGFWAPTNEKLFF
NA	TRBD1	16	TRBV28	TRBJ1-5	TGTGCCAGCAGAATGACTCAGGGGGCAGGCAATCAGCCCCAGCATTTT	CASRMTQGAGNQPQHF
NA	NA	12	TRBV25-1	TRBJ2-1	TGTGCCAGCACCGGAGCCCGGAATGAGCAGTTCTTC	CASTGARNEQFF
NA	NA	14	TRBV2	TRBJ2-5	TGTGCCAGCAGTGAAGCGCTAGGTGGGGAGACCCAGTACTTC	CASSEALGGETQYF
NA	NA	15	TRBV23-1	TRBJ1-1	TGCGCCAGCGGAACAGGGTTTGAAAGGGACACTGAAGCTTTCTTT	CASGTGFERDTEAFF
NA	NA	14	TRBV6-4	TRBJ2-1	TGTGCCAGCAGTGACTCTTCCGGTTACAATGAGCAGTTCTTC	CASSDSSGYNEQFF
NA	TRBD2	15	TRBV19	TRBJ2-7	TGTGCCAGTAGTATTCCGGGACTAGCGGCCTACGAGCAGTACTTC	CASSIPGLAAYEQYF
once	TRBD2	14	TRBV5-4	TRBJ2-1	TGTGCCAGCAGCGGCGGGAGTCTTCACAATGAGCAGTTCTTC	CASSGGSLHNEQFF
NA	NA	13	TRBV30	TRBJ1-1	TGTGCCTGGAGCCCGGGGTTCGGCACTGAAGCTTTCTTT	CAWSPGFGTEAFF
NA	NA	12	TRBV13	TRBJ1-1	TGTGCCAGCAGCTTGTTCCCGCAGGGAGCTTTCTTT	CASSLFPQGAFF
NA	TRBD2	16	TRBV3-1/TRBV3-2	TRBJ2-3	TGTGCCAGCAGCCCAGACGGAGGGAGGGCCCCAGATACGCAGTATTTT	CASSPDGGRAPDTQYF
NA	NA	15	TRBV6-4	TRBJ2-3	TGTGCCAGCAGTCGTGCAGCGGATTTCACAGATACGCAGTATTTT	CASSRAADFTDTQYF
once	NA	14	TRBV25-1	TRBJ1-6	TGTGCCAGCAGTGAAGGGCAGGGCCTTGGGGCCCTCCACTTT	CASSEGQGLGALHF
NA	TRBD2	15	TRBV6-5	TRBJ2-1	TGTGCCAGCAGTTACACAGCGGGAGTGCACAATGAGCAGTTCTTC	CASSYTAGVHNEQFF
NA	NA	16	TRBV2	TRBJ2-1	TGTGCCAGCCTCGAAGTCGGGGGAGTGGGGAACAATGAGCAGTTCTTC	CASLEVGGVGNNEQFF
NA	NA	16	TRBV9	TRBJ2-3	TGTGCCAGCAGCGTAGGGGTTAGCTTGGACACAGATACGCAGTATTTT	CASSVGVSLDTDTQYF
NA	TRBD1	15	TRBV7-9	TRBJ1-1	TGTGCCAGCAGCTCGGACAGGGTGGTGAACACTGAAGCTTTCTTT	CASSSDRVVNTEAFF
NA	TRBD2	15	TRBV14	TRBJ2-7	TGTGCCAGCAGCCCATGGACTAGTAACCGGGGGGGGCAGTACTTC	CASSPWTSNRGGQYF
NA	TRBD2	15	TRBV5-1	TRBJ2-7	TGCGCCAGCAGCTCCCTCCCGGGACTAGCGGATGAGCAGTACTTC	CASSSLPGLADEQYF
NA	NA	16	TRBV25-1	TRBJ1-4	TGTGCCAGCAGTGAACCCCCACACCGGGCTAATGAAAAACTGTTTTTT	CASSEPPHRANEKLFF
NA	NA	14	TRBV4-1	TRBJ2-7	TGCGCCAGCAGCCAAGATAACCCCCAGATAGAGCAGTACTTC	CASSQDNPQIEQYF